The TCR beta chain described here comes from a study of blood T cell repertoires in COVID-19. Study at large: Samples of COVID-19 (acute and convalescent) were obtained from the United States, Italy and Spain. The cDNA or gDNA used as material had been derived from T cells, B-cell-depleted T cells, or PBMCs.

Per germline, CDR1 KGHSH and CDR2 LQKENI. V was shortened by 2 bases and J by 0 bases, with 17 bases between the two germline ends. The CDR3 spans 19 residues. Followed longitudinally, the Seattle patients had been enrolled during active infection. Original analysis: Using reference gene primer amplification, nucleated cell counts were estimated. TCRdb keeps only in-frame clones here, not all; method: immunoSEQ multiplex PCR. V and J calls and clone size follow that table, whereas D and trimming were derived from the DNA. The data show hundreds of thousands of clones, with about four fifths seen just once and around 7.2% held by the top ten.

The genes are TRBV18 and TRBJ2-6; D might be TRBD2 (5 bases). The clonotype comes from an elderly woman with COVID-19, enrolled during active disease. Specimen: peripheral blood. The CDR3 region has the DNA TGTGCCAGCTCACCAATTAGCCCAGGAGGACGCTCTGGGGCCAACGTCCTGACTTTC. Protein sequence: CASSPISPGGRSGANVLTF.